The rows below give T cell receptor beta chains drawn from one sample of a study of glioma-infiltrating T cells. TCRdb passed the multiplex PCR reads through MiXCR, listing each CDR3 protein once. The sample records 100,000 to 150,000 distinct CDR3 sequences, around 25% being singletons. Sequenced sample: glioma tissue, nonneoplastic brain tissue, or PBMCs (not recorded which). These receptors were obtained from a human donor with low-grade glioma or glioblastoma, undergoing nonglioma brain surgery, or in good health (not recorded which). The CDR3 runs from the conserved cysteine through the conserved F or W. Fields, in order: clone size, J gene, V gene, CDR3 protein. Clone size is stated in some rows and not others, as once, few, many or a class when expanded.

- | TRBJ1-1 | TRBV28 | CASSLSRLMNTEAFF
many | TRBJ2-1 | TRBV7-2 | CASSEGTPYNEQFF
many | TRBJ2-1 | TRBV28 | CASPPHPMSYNEQFF
- | TRBJ1-3 | TRBV20-1 | CSATETESSGNTIYF
- | TRBJ1-1 | TRBV14 | CASFRDRPMNTEAFF
- | TRBJ2-5 | TRBV20-1 | CSAMWGGAKETQYF
few | TRBJ2-3 | TRBV10-2 | CASSVAGGPSTDTQYF
- | TRBJ1-1 | TRBV2 | CASSDYQTELNTEAFF
- | TRBJ2-1 | TRBV20-1 | CGAQKVEGGQGEQFF
- | TRBJ2-5 | TRBV14 | CASSPSGRGAEKTQYF
- | TRBJ1-6 | TRBV6-1 | CASRRDHSRNSPLHF
- | TRBJ2-1 | TRBV2 | CASSGGRGNYNEQFF
- | TRBJ2-3 | TRBV20-1 | CSAPNDWASGGTDSLSDTQYF
few | TRBJ2-5 | TRBV6-1 | CASSVGQGAPETQYF
- | TRBJ1-1 | TRBV27 | CARPSTGQGLEAFF
few | TRBJ1-1 | TRBV4-1 | CASPGGKNTEAFF
- | TRBJ2-1 | TRBV19 | CASSIGTGRTYNEQFF
few | TRBJ2-3 | TRBV7-9 | CASSFPRVTSTDTQYF
few | TRBJ2-2 | TRBV2 | CASSVELANTGELFF
- | TRBJ2-2 | TRBV7-9 | CASSFDINTGELFF
- | TRBJ2-5 | TRBV2 | CASRTSLGQETQYF
many | TRBJ2-3 | TRBV15 | CATSRGGDRGSDTQYF
- | TRBJ2-1 | TRBV5-4 | CASSPDRAQYNEQFF
many | TRBJ2-3 | TRBV6-1 | CASRQRGLDTQYF
many | TRBJ1-2 | TRBV6-1 | CASRARTAPIF
few | TRBJ2-2 | TRBV14 | CASSPRWWDRATGELFF
- | TRBJ1-5 | TRBV7-9 | CASSPGGIQHF
many | TRBJ2-3 | TRBV12-3/TRBV12-4 | CASSILEEDTQYF
few | TRBJ2-1 | TRBV4-2 | CASSQVAGAFRYNEQFF
- | TRBJ1-3 | TRBV5-4 | CASSLARGNTIYF
few | TRBJ2-1 | TRBV28 | CASSLGLLAGAPNEQFF
- | TRBJ2-5 | TRBV6-1 | CASSTPGTVVETQYF
- | TRBJ2-2 | TRBV7-3 | CASSLQGANTGELFF
many | TRBJ1-1 | TRBV20-1 | CSARDGGASGLNTEAFF
- | TRBJ2-3 | TRBV28 | CASSLYRGYSSDTQYF
- | TRBJ2-3 | TRBV6-6 | CASSYSIHSSQRTDTQYF
many | TRBJ2-5 | TRBV20-1 | CSAIFRETQYF
few | TRBJ2-5 | TRBV6-1 | CASRASGSQETQYF
- | TRBJ1-1 | TRBV20-1 | CSARVQGPTEAFF
many | TRBJ2-3 | TRBV6-2/TRBV6-3 | CASSSDKAGGPRGADTQYF
few | TRBJ2-3 | TRBV2 | CASSGPTATQYF
few | TRBJ1-1 | TRBV7-9 | CASSLGGGAFF
- | TRBJ2-5 | TRBV20-1 | CSAMALAGGRETQYF
many | TRBJ2-3 | TRBV20-1 | CSAWEAGDTQYF
- | TRBJ2-1 | TRBV9 | CASSQTGLSNEQFF
- | TRBJ2-1 | TRBV7-2 | CASSETGGGSYNEQFF
- | TRBJ2-3 | TRBV20-1 | CSAFTLVRGTDTQYF
- | TRBJ2-3 | TRBV20-1 | CSAPDLDRNTDTQYF
- | TRBJ1-2 | TRBV7-2 | CASSLGRDRRYSNYGYTF
many | TRBJ2-1 | TRBV12-3/TRBV12-4 | CASSLGAGIYNEQFF
many | TRBJ1-5 | TRBV20-1 | CSAKPDPNQPQHF
few | TRBJ2-1 | TRBV7-9 | CASSPLGTGISNEQFF
few | TRBJ1-3 | TRBV19 | CASSGSTGNTIYF
once | TRBJ2-2 | TRBV27 | CASSEDGQVENTGELFF